This TCR beta chain was captured in a study of blood T cells in healthy people across ages. Combining a sample-barcoded 5' primer with a J-beta primer mix, a second PCR ran for roughly 7 to 11 cycles. One entry per CDR3 protein, called by TCRdb with MiXCR from the 5' RACE reads. The sample lists about 1,400,000 distinct CDR3 sequences; 40% to 50% were seen once. The study isolated at least 6.5 million PBMCs from each sample. Overall study results and limits: Older individuals had lower TCR beta diversity per million T cells (the decline was roughly linear).

Turning to this clonotype: Its antigen is not known.

The CDR3 contains 14 residues. The ends were cut back, 0 bases at V and 2 bases at J, with 9 bases in the middle. From germline, CDR1 is DFQATT and CDR2 SNEGSKA (reference sequence). Sequenced: blood. This sequence was found in a woman younger than 30 in good health. This chain uses TRBV20-1 with TRBJ2-3, with a possible D match to TRBD1 (6 bases). This chain's CDR3 is CSARDRGPTDTQYF. The CDR3 DNA sequence: TGCAGTGCTAGAGACAGGGGACCCACAGATACGCAGTATTTT.